The 19 T cell receptor beta chains below come from one sample, sequenced in a study of cytomegalovirus exposure and HLA in healthy donors. PCR used 60 Vbeta primers and 13 Jbeta primers. TCRdb's table, derived via immunoSEQ multiplex PCR, lists solely in-frame clones and lacks some. The table lists about 160,000 clones, around 79% of them singletons, with 1.3% to 1.5% in the top ten. The sequenced sample consisted of PBMCs. These receptors all stem from a young man in good health and CMV-seronegative.

CDR3: CASTPRVFQNSPLHF. The CDR3 bases are TGTGCCAGTACTCCCCGGGTCTTCCAGAATTCACCCCTCCACTTT. The chain recombines TRBV19 with TRBJ1-6, with no clear D. The CDR3 length is 15 residues. Trimming removed 7 bases at V and 7 bases at J, with 17 bases between. CDR1 and CDR2 (germline): LNHDA, SQIVND (reference sequence).

This chain links TRBV4-1 with TRBJ1-2; D not resolved. The CDR3 is 16 amino acids. V gave up 3 bases and J gave up 0 bases, with 14 bases separating them. CDR1 and CDR2 (germline): MGHRA, YSYEKL. This CDR3 reads CASSHPQVVSNYGYTF. The CDR3 nucleotides are TGCGCCAGCAGCCATCCCCAGGTGGTCTCTAACTATGGCTACACCTTC.

The J gene is TRBJ2-1, the V gene TRBV1; the D call of TRBD2 is as the table states it, not checked on the DNA. TRBV1 is given as a pseudogene. CDR3 length equals 16 residues. CDR3 region: CTSSQKLAEKANEQFF. CDR3 nucleotides: TGCACCAGCAGCCAGAAACTAGCGGAGAAAGCCAATGAGCAGTTCTTC.

The chain carries TRBV6-5 and TRBJ1-1, with 11 bases fitting TRBD1. Trimming removed 6 bases from V and 5 bases from J; junction bases left unmatched: 8. CDR1 is MNHEY, CDR2 SVGAGI, per germline. The CDR3 length is 15 residues. The CDR3 loop reads CASRRTGGRRTEAFF. The CDR3 bases are TGTGCCAGCAGAAGGACAGGGGGCAGGCGTACTGAAGCTTTCTTT.

This clone came up a few times. This chain joins TRBV10-1 and TRBJ2-7; TRBD2 matches at 8 bases. Per the germline V gene, CDR1 is WNHNN and CDR2 is SYGVQD (reference sequence). V shed 0 bases and J 5 bases; nucleotides not matched to a gene: 9. The CDR3 runs to 16 residues. CDR3 protein: CASSESRGLVGDEQYF. In nucleotides, the CDR3 is TGCGCCAGCAGTGAGTCGAGGGGACTAGTAGGGGACGAGCAGTACTTC.

The V gene is TRBV2, the J gene TRBJ1-5; TRBD1 matches 7 bases. CDR1 is SNHLY and CDR2 is FYNNEI in the germline V gene. V dropped 4 bases and J dropped 6; count of bases not matched to a gene: 9. CDR3 length: 15 residues. The CDR3 reads CASSVDRGRGQPQHF. For the CDR3, the DNA is TGTGCCAGCAGTGTAGATAGGGGGCGAGGTCAGCCCCAGCATTTT.

V and J are TRBV7-2 and TRBJ2-1; TRBD2 matches at 13 bases. Germline trimming cut 6 bases from V and 8 bases from J; bases unmatched to any gene: 7. CDR1 SGHTA and CDR2 FQGNSA come from the germline V gene. This CDR3 spans 15 amino acids. The CDR3 spells CASRLAGGNPDEQFF. The DNA of the CDR3 is TGTGCCAGCAGACTAGCGGGAGGGAACCCAGATGAGCAGTTCTTC.

CDR3 sequence: CASRQGTYEQYF. DNA for the CDR3: TGTGCCAGCAGGCAGGGCACCTACGAGCAGTACTTC. The chain links TRBV6-5 to TRBJ2-7; a weak D match, TRBD1 (5 bases). CDR3 length: 12 residues. Germline assignment: CDR1 MNHEY and CDR2 SVGAGI. With 6 bases removed from V and 2 bases from J, the gap between germline ends came to 8 bases.

The chain has TRBV4-1 and TRBJ2-3; 14 bases match TRBD2. This CDR3 is 19 amino acids long. V was pared by 2 bases and J by 8 bases, with 15 bases of the junction left unmatched. Germline V CDR1 and CDR2: MGHRA, YSYEKL. The CDR3 DNA is TGCGCCAGCAGCCAACTCCCCGGGGGACTAGCGGGAGCTGAGAGTACGCAGTATTTT. This gives the protein CASSQLPGGLAGAESTQYF.

As to this clone: The junction does not match germline at one end; this may be a read error. The rearrangement uses TRBV7-7 and TRBJ2-1, with TRBD1 matching 9 bases. CDR3 length: 15 amino acids. Germline V gene sequence: CDR1 SSHAT, CDR2 FNYEAQ (reference sequence). Here the CDR3 reads CASSLGDRVHNEQFF. For the CDR3, the DNA is TGTGCTAGCAGCTTAGGGGACAGGGTCCACAATGAGCAGTTCTTC. Based on the CDR3 plus reference TRBV7-7 and TRBJ2-1, the full variable domain is GAGVSQSPRYKVTKRGQDVTLRCDPISSHATLYWYQQALGQGPEFLTYFNYEAQPDKSGLPSDRFSAERPEGSISTLTIQRTEQRDSAMYRCASSLGDRVHNEQFFGPGTRLTVL.

With regard to this clone: Its ends do not fully match the called genes, so a read error is possible. This chain links TRBV5-6 with TRBJ1-2; TRBD1 aligns across 9 bases. CDR1 is SGHDT, CDR2 YYEEEE, per germline. This CDR3 has 16 amino acids. The CDR3 DNA reads as TGTGCCAGCAGCTCCCACCGGACAGGGGCTAAGTATGGCTACACCTTC. This gives the protein CASSSHRTGAKYGYTF.

V gene TRBV7-2 combines with J gene TRBJ1-2; 8 nucleotides align to TRBD1. The germline V gene encodes CDR1 SGHTA and CDR2 FQGNSA. The CDR3 has 16 amino acids. The ends lost 1 base at V and 4 bases at J; junction bases unmatched: 8. This chain's CDR3 is CASSLEVPGGSYGYTF. As DNA, the CDR3 is TGTGCCAGCAGCTTAGAGGTTCCAGGGGGCAGCTATGGCTACACCTTC.

V and J are TRBV6-6 and TRBJ1-2; tentatively, D is TRBD1 (6 bases). Between the trimmed V and J ends, which lost 6 bases and 5 bases, there was a span of 10 bases. The CDR3 consists of 12 residues. Germline-derived CDR1 and CDR2 are MNHNY and SVGAGI (reference sequence). CDR3 in amino acids: CASRDSVYGYTF. The CDR3 DNA is TGTGCCAGCAGGGACAGCGTATATGGCTACACCTTC.

The chain combines TRBV12-5 with TRBJ2-5; TRBD2 matches at 8 bases. Matching the DNA end better, TRBJ2-7 makes the J call doubtful. The germline gives CDR1 LGHNT, CDR2 FRNRAP. This CDR3 is 17 amino acids long. CDR3 DNA sequence: TGTGCTAGTGGTTTGGCCCCAGCGGGAGTGATAACCTACGAGCAGTACTTC. It is translated as CASGLAPAGVITYEQYF.

The rearrangement joins TRBV7-7 to TRBJ2-7; 7 positions agree with TRBD2. This CDR3 is built from 15 residues. After removal of 3 bases from V and 2 bases from J, the junction contained 7 bases not matched to a gene. From germline, CDR1 is SSHAT and CDR2 FNYEAQ (reference sequence). The CDR3 nucleotides read TGTGCCAGCAGCTTGGGCACTAGCGCGACCTACGAGCAGTACTTC. The encoded protein is CASSLGTSATYEQYF. Filled out from reference TRBV7-7 and TRBJ2-7, the complete variable domain reads GAGVSQSPRYKVTKRGQDVTLRCDPISSHATLYWYQQALGQGPEFLTYFNYEAQPDKSGLPSDRFSAERPEGSISTLTIQRTEQRDSAMYRCASSLGTSATYEQYFGPGTRLTVT.

The chain couples TRBV5-4 to TRBJ2-3, with 12 bases identical to TRBD2. The trim removed 4 bases at V and 5 bases at J, leaving 17 bases unmatched. The CDR3 sequence is 19 residues long. CDR1 and CDR2 (germline): SGHNT, YYREEE (reference sequence). CDR3 coding DNA: TGTGCCAGCAGCCTGCCAGGACTAGCGGGACGGGGGCGTGGAGATACGCAGTATTTT. Its protein is CASSLPGLAGRGRGDTQYF.

The chain employs TRBV27 and TRBJ2-5, with 14 positions matching TRBD2. The germline gives CDR1 MNHEY, CDR2 SMNVEV (reference sequence). The CDR3 spans 16 residues. Unmatched junction bases numbered 6, after V lost 4 bases and J lost 5 bases. The CDR3 protein is CASSWGLAGEGETQYF. Here the CDR3 DNA reads TGTGCCAGCAGTTGGGGACTAGCGGGAGAAGGGGAGACCCAGTACTTC.

The genes are TRBV19 and TRBJ2-7, with D tentatively TRBD1 (6 bases). With 1 base removed from V and 2 bases from J, the gap between germline ends came to 9 bases. The CDR3 has 14 amino acids. Germline V gene sequence: CDR1 LNHDA, CDR2 SQIVND (reference sequence). Written as DNA, the CDR3 is TGTGCCAGTAGTATAGCCTCAGGGGCCTACGAGCAGTACTTC. Protein: CASSIASGAYEQYF. Together with reference TRBV19 and TRBJ2-7, the CDR3 gives the full variable domain: DGGITQSPKYLFRKEGQNVTLSCEQNLNHDAMYWYRQDPGQGLRLIYYSQIVNDFQKGDIAEGYSVSREKKESFPLTVTSAQKNPTAFYLCASSIASGAYEQYFGPGTRLTVT.

This clone was detected a few times. V gene TRBV7-2 combines with J gene TRBJ1-5; maybe TRBD1 (5 bases). Trimming stripped 4 bases from V and 7 bases from J, with 17 bases between. Per germline, CDR1 SGHTA and CDR2 FQGNSA. The CDR3 extends over 15 amino acids. The CDR3 is CASSSQGDIRQPQHF. The DNA for the CDR3 is TGTGCCAGCAGCTCGCAGGGCGACATACGGCAGCCCCAGCATTTT.